These 22 T cell receptor beta chains came from one sample sequenced in a study of T-cell reconstitution after alpha-beta-depleted transplantation in children. The authors prepared the TCRbeta library with unique molecular identifiers. TCRdb called the PCR reads again in MiXCR, with one record for every CDR3 protein. In the table there are hundreds of thousands of distinct CDR3 sequences, approximately 32% of which are singletons. The sample consisted of PBMCs from the stem cell graft donor, taken from the stem cell graft. Receptors were obtained from a human donor who donated a stem cell graft to a child with aplastic anemia.

The J gene is TRBJ1-5, the V gene TRBV3-1; D ambiguous. Per germline, CDR1 LGHDT and CDR2 YNNKEL (reference sequence). This CDR3 contains 18 residues. Trimming pared 0 bases from V and 4 bases from J, leaving 19 bases between. In DNA form, the CDR3 reads TGTGCCAGCAGCCAAGATCATGGCGTCCCATCGGGTAATCAGCCCCAGCATTTT. It encodes CASSQDHGVPSGNQPQHF.

A few counts support this clonotype. CDR3 bases: TGTGCCAGCAGTTTTCAGGGACAGGGTTTTGAAAAACTGTTTTTT. Amino acid sequence: CASSFQGQGFEKLFF. The chain combines TRBV12-3 or TRBV12-4 with TRBJ1-4, with 9 bases that match TRBD1. CDR3 size: 15 residues. V lost 3 bases and J lost 7; bases outside the gene matches: 6.

This chain uses TRBV7-8 with TRBJ2-7; D is unresolved. V was trimmed by 4 bases and J by 6 bases, leaving 10 bases between them. Germline CDR1 reads SGHVS; CDR2 reads FQNEAQ. The CDR3 totals 12 residues. The CDR3 DNA reads TGTGCCAGCAGCTCATGCCTAGGCGAGCAGTACTTC. This translates into CASSSCLGEQYF.

This clonotype has only a few counts. The rearrangement uses TRBV20-1 and TRBJ1-1; weak D call: TRBD1 (5 bases). Germline-derived CDR1 and CDR2 are DFQATT and SNEGSKA (reference sequence). CDR3 length equals 14 residues. V lost 6 bases and J 4 bases, leaving 18 bases between the germline ends. DNA for the CDR3: TGCAGTGCCGAGGAAGGGGCCTCGGGCACTGAAGCTTTCTTT. It translates to CSAEEGASGTEAFF.

This clonotype has only a few counts. The chain links TRBV7-3 to TRBJ2-3; D is possibly TRBD2 (5 bases). CDR3 size: 16 residues. Germline CDR1 SGHTA, CDR2 FQGTGA. Trimming removed 2 bases from V and 8 bases from J, with 20 bases in between. CDR3 sequence: CASSLRGEIPGGTQYF. The CDR3 DNA reads as TGTGCCAGCAGCTTACGCGGCGAGATCCCAGGAGGTACGCAGTATTTT.

The V gene is TRBV9, the J gene TRBJ2-1, with 7 bases matching TRBD2. V shed 3 bases and J 8 bases; nucleotides not matched to a gene: 5. The CDR3 length is 13 residues. Germline-derived CDR1 and CDR2 are SGDLS and YYNGEE. CDR3 region: CASSAGGRDEQFF. Written as DNA, the CDR3 is TGTGCCAGCAGCGCCGGGGGGAGGGATGAGCAGTTCTTC.

This clonotype was seen once. This chain links TRBV7-9 with TRBJ1-2; D unclear. The V end was cut by 1 base, the J end by 6 bases, with 6 bases between. The CDR3 contains 12 residues. Per the germline V gene, CDR1 is SEHNR and CDR2 is FQNEAQ (reference sequence). The CDR3 protein is CASSLGGHGYTF. In DNA, the CDR3 is TGTGCCAGCAGCTTAGGAGGCCATGGCTACACCTTC.

CDR3 protein: CASRQSHGYNSPLHF. CDR3 DNA: TGTGCCAGCAGACAAAGCCACGGCTATAATTCACCCCTCCACTTT. The V gene is TRBV12-3 or TRBV12-4, the J gene TRBJ1-6; D gene unclear. The V end lost 6 bases, the J end lost 3 bases, and 12 bases lay between the germline ends. The CDR3 spans 15 residues.

In its sample, this clonotype was seen once. V gene TRBV12-3 or TRBV12-4 combines with J gene TRBJ2-1; 8 bases align to TRBD2. The J segment lost 5 bases and the V segment lost 4 bases, leaving 7 bases of the junction unmatched. The CDR3 spans 15 residues. The CDR3 nucleotides read TGTGCCAGCAGTTCACTAGCGGCCGCCCACAATGAGCAGTTCTTC. The encoded protein is CASSSLAAAHNEQFF.

This clonotype was seen a handful of times. As DNA, the CDR3 is TGTGCCAGCAGTTGGGGACAGGGGGAGAGGGACACCATATATTTT. Its protein is CASSWGQGERDTIYF. V gene TRBV12-3 or TRBV12-4 combines with J gene TRBJ1-3, with 11 positions matching TRBD1. CDR3 length equals 15 residues. Unmatched junction bases numbered 7, after V lost 4 bases and J lost 8 bases.

The CDR3 is CASSPRTGSLGETQYF. CDR3 bases: TGTGCCAGCAGCCCCCGGACAGGGTCGTTGGGGGAGACCCAGTACTTC. The V and J genes are TRBV7-2 and TRBJ2-5; 8 bases fit TRBD1. V was pared by 5 bases and J by 5 bases, with 13 bases of the junction left unmatched. CDR1 and CDR2 from the germline V gene are SGHTA and FQGNSA. This CDR3 contains 16 residues.

The genes are TRBV20-1 and TRBJ1-1; no firm D call. CDR1 and CDR2 from the germline V gene are DFQATT and SNEGSKA (reference sequence). This CDR3 is built from 13 residues. V was trimmed by 5 bases and J by 3 bases, leaving 13 bases between them. CDR3 in DNA: TGCAGTGCTCCCCCGGGTAGGGACACTGAAGCTTTCTTT. Its protein is CSAPPGRDTEAFF.

The chain employs TRBV6-2 or TRBV6-3 and TRBJ1-2; the D gene is possibly TRBD1 (5 bases). Germline CDR1 MNHEY, CDR2 SVGEGT. V was cut by 0 bases and J by 6 bases, with 8 bases left in between. This CDR3 has 13 residues. CDR3 in amino acids: CASSYSRADGYTF. CDR3 sequence (DNA): TGTGCCAGCAGTTACTCCAGGGCGGATGGCTACACCTTC.

J is TRBJ2-5 and V is TRBV24-1; possibly TRBD1 for D (5 bases). In germline, CDR1 is KGHDR, CDR2 SFDVKD. The CDR3 is made up of 14 amino acids. Trimming removed 3 bases from V and 6 bases from J, with 13 bases in between. For the CDR3, the DNA is TGTGCCACCAGTGATGTAGGGGAAGGGCAGACCCAGTACTTC. It translates to CATSDVGEGQTQYF.

This CDR3 reads CASSLSGGHYEQYV. In DNA, the CDR3 is TGTGCCAGCTCACTCTCGGGAGGACACTACGAGCAGTACGTC. The rearrangement links TRBV18 to TRBJ2-7; 7 nucleotides align to TRBD2. V was pared by 4 bases and J by 3 bases, with 6 bases of the junction left unmatched. CDR1 is KGHSH and CDR2 is LQKENI in the germline V gene. This CDR3 contains 14 residues.

The chain employs TRBV20-1 and TRBJ2-5; 7 bases match TRBD2. Germline CDR1 DFQATT, CDR2 SNEGSKA (reference sequence). Losses at the gene ends were 0 bases for V and 4 bases for J; bases not matched to a gene: 5. The CDR3 covers 14 residues. Here the CDR3 reads CSARDGGILETQYF. The CDR3 nucleotides are TGCAGTGCTAGAGACGGGGGGATTTTAGAGACCCAGTACTTC.

The V and J genes are TRBV4-3 and TRBJ2-3; the D gene is possibly TRBD2 (6 bases). In germline, CDR1 is LGHNA, CDR2 YSLEER. The V and J ends lost 4 bases and 6 bases respectively, with 17 bases between them. The CDR3 length is 15 residues. CDR3 sequence reads: CASSPRGGLPDTQYF. CDR3 DNA sequence: TGCGCCAGCAGCCCACGGGGAGGCCTTCCCGATACGCAGTATTTT.

This sequence joins TRBV11-2 and TRBJ2-1; possibly TRBD1 or TRBD2 for D (5 bases each). Deletions cut 3 bases from V and 2 bases from J, with 20 bases between. Germline V gene lookup returns CDR1 SGHAT and CDR2 FQNNGV. This CDR3 has 18 amino acids. CDR3 protein: CASSFPLVWGSPYNEQFF. CDR3 DNA: TGTGCCAGCAGCTTCCCTCTGGTTTGGGGGAGTCCCTACAATGAGCAGTTCTTC. Using reference TRBV11-2 and TRBJ2-1 for the parts outside the CDR3, the full variable domain is EAGVAQSPRYKIIEKRQSVAFWCNPISGHATLYWYQQILGQGPKLLIQFQNNGVVDDSQLPKDRFSAERLKGVDSTLKIQPAKLEDSAVYLCASSFPLVWGSPYNEQFFGPGTRLTVL.

J is TRBJ1-2 and V is TRBV20-1, with 9 bases fitting TRBD1. Germline V gene lookup returns CDR1 DFQATT and CDR2 SNEGSKA (reference sequence). The CDR3 covers 16 residues. V was pared by 6 bases and J by 6 bases, with 17 bases of the junction left unmatched. The DNA for the CDR3 is TGCAGTGCCACTCCAACACAGGGGGCGAGAGGCGATGGCTACACCTTC. Residues: CSATPTQGARGDGYTF.

This clonotype has a handful of counts. The chain links TRBV6-1 to TRBJ2-3; maybe TRBD2 (6 bases). This CDR3 is 14 amino acids long. Trimming shortened V by 5 bases and J by 3 bases, and 12 bases separated the two germline ends. Germline CDR1 reads MNHNS; CDR2 reads SASEGT. In nucleotides, the CDR3 is TGTGCCAGCAGTAAACGACGGGAGACAGATACGCAGTATTTT. This codes for CASSKRRETDTQYF.

This CDR3 reads CSARVRDRGRGEQFF. DNA for the CDR3: TGCAGTGCTCGGGTACGGGACAGGGGGCGAGGTGAGCAGTTCTTC. The chain recombines TRBV20-1 with TRBJ2-1; 12 bases fit TRBD1. This CDR3 contains 15 residues. Germline lookup yields CDR1 DFQATT and CDR2 SNEGSKA (reference sequence). After removal of 5 bases from V and 9 bases from J, the junction contained 11 bases not matched to a gene.

This clonotype has more than one count but fewer than ten. DNA for the CDR3: TGTGCCATCAGCCTCGACAGAACTAATTCACCCCTCCACTTT. This gives the protein CAISLDRTNSPLHF. V gene TRBV10-3 combines with J gene TRBJ1-6, with D perhaps TRBD1 (5 bases). V dropped 6 bases and J dropped 6 bases, with 12 bases sitting between them. The CDR3 has 14 amino acids. CDR1 is ENHRY, CDR2 SYGVKD, per germline.